This TCR beta chain was found in a study of tumor T cells in aggressive B-cell lymphoma. Only in-frame clones appear in the TCRdb table, and some are missing; sequencing was by immunoSEQ multiplex PCR. Here the sample spans 10,000 or so clones, approximately 84% being singletons. Germline lookup yields CDR1 MNHNS and CDR2 SASEGT. The V gene end was trimmed by 5 bases and the J gene end by 7 bases; junction bases not matched to a gene: 7. The CDR3 is 13 amino acids. The chain recombines TRBV6-1 with TRBJ2-7, with TRBD1 identical over 8 bases. The sequence was collected from an adult with diffuse large B cell lymphoma. The sample taken for sequencing was tumor tissue. The CDR3 DNA reads as TGTGCCAGCAGTTTGGGACAGGCGGAAGAGCAGTACTTC. Its translation: CASSLGQAEEQYF.